This T cell receptor (beta chain) derives from a study of vaccination and CD4 T cells after COVID-19. The Oncomine TCR Beta short-read assay was applied to DNA of cultured CD4+ T cells. Each CDR3 protein gets one entry after TCRdb re-called the PCR reads with MiXCR. Among about 24,000 distinct CDR3 sequences, 42% were seen once, and the ten largest hold roughly 4%. In germline, CDR1 is SGHTA, CDR2 FQGNSA. The CDR3 has 13 amino acids. V gave up 3 bases and J gave up 3 bases; unmatched junction bases: 0. Time point denoted: late sampling 161 to 241 days after vaccination in three convalescent patients. Treatment described: approximately 11-day PBMC culture with coronavirus spike peptide pools or control peptides (ViraFEST assay). This clonotype came up a few times. Its antigen is not known.

The genes are TRBV7-2 and TRBJ2-5; 8 bases agree with TRBD1. The sequences come from CD4+ T cells from blood, cultured in vitro, collected about 7 months after SARS-CoV-2 vaccination. The receptor was derived from a human donor who had recovered from COVID-19. The DNA for the CDR3 is TGTGCCAGCAGCTTGACAGGGGAAGAGACCCAGTACTTC. Its protein is CASSLTGEETQYF.